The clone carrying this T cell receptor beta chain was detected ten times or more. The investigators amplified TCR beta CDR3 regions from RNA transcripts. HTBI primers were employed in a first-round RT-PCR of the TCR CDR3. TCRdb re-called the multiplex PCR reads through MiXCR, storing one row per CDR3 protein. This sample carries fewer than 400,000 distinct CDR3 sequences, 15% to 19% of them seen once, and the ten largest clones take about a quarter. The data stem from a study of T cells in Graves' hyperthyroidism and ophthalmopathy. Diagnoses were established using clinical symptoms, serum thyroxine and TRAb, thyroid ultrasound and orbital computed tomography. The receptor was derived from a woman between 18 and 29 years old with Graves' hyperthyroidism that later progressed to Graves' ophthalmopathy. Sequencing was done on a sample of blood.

The CDR3 protein is CASSLDIGSIASNEQFF. The DNA for the CDR3 is TGTGCCAGCAGCTTAGATATCGGCAGTATTGCTTCGAATGAGCAGTTCTTC. J is TRBJ2-1 and V is TRBV7-6; D gene ambiguous. This CDR3 contains 17 residues. Germline CDR1 is SGHVS and CDR2 is FNYEAQ. Trimming took off 1 base at V and 7 bases at J, with 20 bases between the two ends. Variable domain in full (rest from reference TRBV7-6 and TRBJ2-1): GAGVSQSPRYKVTKRGQDVALRCDPISGHVSLYWYRQALGQGPEFLTYFNYEAQQDKSGLPNDRFSAERPEGSISTLTIQRTEQRDSAMYRCASSLDIGSIASNEQFFGPGTRLTVL.